The 22 T cell receptor beta chains listed next were all sequenced from one sample in a study of shared clonotypes between healthy human individuals. Data came from immunoSEQ multiplex PCR; TCRdb stores just in-frame clones and leaves some out. The table records roughly 1,000,000 clones, 70% to 80% of them present only once. The sample comprised memory CD4+ T cells from PBMCs. The sample's subset: CD45RA-negative fraction. All receptors derive from a man younger than 35 in good health. Some clones in this sample may be carry-over from other donors' samples.

The chain recombines TRBV10-2 with TRBJ2-5; D gene unclear. CDR3 length equals 12 residues. Trimming left V 2 bases short and J 4 bases short, with 5 bases between. CDR1 is WSHSY, CDR2 SAAADI, per germline. The CDR3 sequence: CASSEIPETQYF. The CDR3 DNA follows: TGCGCCAGCAGTGAGATACCAGAGACCCAGTACTTC.

The chain combines TRBV6-6 with TRBJ2-1; 8 nucleotides match TRBD2. This CDR3 comprises 15 residues. CDR1 is MNHNY and CDR2 is SVGAGI in the germline V gene (reference sequence). V lost 6 bases to trimming and J lost 8 bases; unmatched junction nucleotides: 12. The CDR3 region is CASRQTSGSTDEQFF. The CDR3 coding sequence is TGTGCCAGCAGGCAGACGAGCGGGAGCACGGATGAGCAGTTCTTC.

About this clone: The same CDR3 arises from other DNA sequences in this sample as well. V is TRBV7-3 and J is TRBJ2-5, with D perhaps given as TRBD1 or TRBD2 (5 bases each). CDR1 is SGHTA and CDR2 is FQGTGA in the germline V gene. V lost 5 bases and J 1 base, leaving 8 bases between the germline ends. The CDR3 covers 13 residues. The CDR3 DNA follows: TGTGCCAGCAGCCCCGGGGCCCAAGAGACCCAGTACTTC. Translation: CASSPGAQETQYF.

The genes are TRBV27 and TRBJ2-7, with 7 bases aligning to TRBD1. The CDR3 runs to 14 residues. The germline V gene has CDR1 MNHEY and CDR2 SMNVEV (reference sequence). The trim removed 2 bases at V and 6 bases at J, leaving 7 bases unmatched. The CDR3 nucleotides are TGTGCCAGCAGTTTAGATCGTACAGGGGCCGAGCAGTACTTC. Translation gives CASSLDRTGAEQYF.

The chain recombines TRBV5-1 with TRBJ2-1, with 9 positions matching TRBD2. Germline values: CDR1 SGHRS, CDR2 YFSETQ. The ends lost 10 bases at V and 8 bases at J; junction bases unmatched: 10. This CDR3 contains 13 residues. DNA for the CDR3: TGCGCCGGAGCGCGGGAGGGCCTCGATGAGCAGTTCTTC. Its protein is CAGAREGLDEQFF.

V gene TRBV10-3 combines with J gene TRBJ2-2; 11 bases line up with TRBD2. Germline CDR1 is ENHRY and CDR2 is SYGVKD. The CDR3 loop spans 14 amino acids. With V trimmed by 6 bases and J by 6 bases, 3 bases remained unmatched. The DNA for the CDR3 is TGTGCCATCAGCCCGACTAGCGGGGCCGGGGAGCTGTTTTTT. As protein: CAISPTSGAGELFF.

The chain is built from TRBV29-1 and TRBJ2-2; 9 bases align to TRBD1. The CDR3 covers 13 residues. The germline CDR1 and CDR2 sequences are SQVTM and ANQGSEA. Trimming at V came to 4 bases and at J to 7 bases, leaving 4 bases not matched to a gene. The DNA of the CDR3 is TGCAGCGTTGTGACAGGGGGAAGCGGGGAGCTGTTTTTT. This gives the protein CSVVTGGSGELFF.

The chain employs TRBV15 and TRBJ1-2, with a weak D call TRBD1 (5 bases). The V gene lost 3 bases and the J gene lost 6 bases, with 17 bases spanning the gap. The CDR3 is made up of 15 amino acids. The V gene's germline CDR1 is LNHNV and CDR2 YYDKDF (reference sequence). The CDR3 DNA follows: TGTGCCACCAGCAGGCGGGGGGGAAACCTGAATGGCTACACCTTC. Translation: CATSRRGGNLNGYTF.

This clone occurred many times. V and J are TRBV7-6 and TRBJ1-5; D remains unclear. This CDR3 is 14 amino acids long. Trimming stripped 3 bases from V and 4 bases from J, with 10 bases between. In germline, CDR1 is SGHVS, CDR2 FNYEAQ. This chain's CDR3 is CASSFAGGNQPQHF. The DNA for the CDR3 is TGTGCCAGCAGCTTCGCTGGAGGGAATCAGCCCCAGCATTTT.

The CDR3 here is CASSPRTSGRYEQYF. CDR3 bases: TGTGCCAGTAGCCCCCGGACTAGCGGGAGGTACGAGCAGTACTTC. V usage is TRBV19 and J usage is TRBJ2-7, with 14 nucleotides matching TRBD2. The V segment lost 6 bases and the J segment 4 bases; nucleotides outside the gene matches: 5. Germline V gives CDR1 LNHDA, CDR2 SQIVND (reference sequence). The CDR3 is 15 residues long.

This chain links TRBV5-4 with TRBJ1-1; TRBD1 agrees at 10 bases. V lost 3 bases and J lost 10; bases outside the gene matches: 12. The CDR3 is 15 amino acids. From germline, CDR1 is SGHNT and CDR2 YYREEE (reference sequence). In nucleotides, the CDR3 is TGTGCCAGCAGCTCCGGGACAGGGGAGTGGGTTGTAGCTTTCTTT. It translates to CASSSGTGEWVVAFF.

This chain uses TRBV5-6 with TRBJ1-1; D not resolved. The CDR3 runs 14 residues. Per the germline V gene, CDR1 is SGHDT and CDR2 is YYEEEE. Between the trimmed V and J ends, which lost 0 bases and 3 bases, there was a span of 9 bases. The CDR3 nucleotides read TGTGCCAGCAGCTTGGGAATGGAGGACACTGAAGCTTTCTTT. Translating it yields CASSLGMEDTEAFF. Filled out from reference TRBV5-6 and TRBJ1-1, the complete variable domain reads DAGVTQSPTHLIKTRGQQVTLRCSPKSGHDTVSWYQQALGQGPQFIFQYYEEEERQRGNFPDRFSGHQFPNYSSELNVNALLLGDSALYLCASSLGMEDTEAFFGQGTRLTVV.

V usage is TRBV4-1 and J usage is TRBJ2-5; the D gene is possibly TRBD1 (5 bases). The CDR3 loop spans 14 amino acids. The germline gives CDR1 MGHRA, CDR2 YSYEKL. V shed 4 bases and J shed 5 bases, with 14 bases lying between them. The CDR3 sequence: CASSRQGRRETQYF. CDR3 nucleotides: TGCGCCAGCAGCCGGCAGGGAAGGCGGGAGACCCAGTACTTC.

The chain recombines TRBV5-6 with TRBJ2-1; 7 bases map to TRBD2. V was clipped by 3 bases and J by 0 bases; unmatched bases: 6. The CDR3 contains 16 residues. Germline CDR1 SGHDT, CDR2 YYEEEE. The CDR3 spells CASSSQRTSSYNEQFF. The CDR3 DNA reads as TGTGCCAGCAGCTCCCAGAGGACTAGCTCCTACAATGAGCAGTTCTTC.

This chain joins TRBV5-1 and TRBJ2-1; 9 bases match TRBD2. Germline V CDR1 and CDR2: SGHRS, YFSETQ. This CDR3 has 18 residues. The V segment lost 4 bases and the J segment 5 bases; nucleotides outside the gene matches: 16. The CDR3 here is CASSLDPSAGGPNNEQFF. Written as DNA, the CDR3 is TGCGCCAGCAGCCTGGACCCCTCAGCGGGAGGACCGAACAATGAGCAGTTCTTC. The entire variable domain, with the rest obtained from reference TRBV5-1 and TRBJ2-1, is as follows: KAGVTQTPRYLIKTRGQQVTLSCSPISGHRSVSWYQQTPGQGLQFLFEYFSETQRNKGNFPGRFSGRQFSNSRSEMNVSTLELGDSALYLCASSLDPSAGGPNNEQFFGPGTRLTVL.

About this clone: The sample has other DNA sequences that encode this CDR3 too. The chain is built from TRBV7-2 and TRBJ2-7; D unresolved. The V gene's germline CDR1 is SGHTA and CDR2 FQGNSA. The CDR3 length is 12 residues. V was pared by 8 bases and J by 0 bases, with 8 bases between. CDR3 in amino acids: CASGRSSYEQYF. CDR3 in DNA: TGTGCCAGCGGAAGGAGCTCCTACGAGCAGTACTTC. The full variable domain, its missing parts supplied by reference TRBV7-2 and TRBJ2-7, is GAGVSQSPSNKVTEKGKDVELRCDPISGHTALYWYRQSLGQGLEFLIYFQGNSAPDKSGLPSDRFSAERTGGSVSTLTIQRTQQEDSAVYLCASGRSSYEQYFGPGTRLTVT.

V is TRBV5-1 and J is TRBJ2-3; D perhaps matches TRBD2 (6 bases). Germline-derived CDR1 and CDR2 are SGHRS and YFSETQ. The CDR3 has 16 amino acids. The V end was cut by 1 base, the J end by 1 base, with 13 bases between. CDR3 sequence (DNA): TGCGCCAGCAGCTTGTTGGGCGGGGCCCGCACAGATACGCAGTATTTT. This encodes CASSLLGGARTDTQYF.

The rearrangement joins TRBV11-3 to TRBJ1-1; D not certain. The V end lost 5 bases, the J end lost 1 base, and 11 bases lay between the germline ends. Germline V gene sequence: CDR1 SGHNT, CDR2 YENEEA. This CDR3 contains 14 residues. CDR3 bases: TGTGCCAGCAGCCACAGCGGTTCGAACACTGAAGCTTTCTTT. It specifies CASSHSGSNTEAFF.

The chain carries TRBV28 and TRBJ1-1; D is unresolved. The V gene's germline CDR1 is MDHEN and CDR2 SYDVKM. The CDR3 runs 13 residues. V lost 5 bases and J 2 bases, leaving 9 bases between the germline ends. CDR3 in DNA: TGTGCCAGCAGTCCTTGGGGAAACACTGAAGCTTTCTTT. Amino acids: CASSPWGNTEAFF. The entire variable domain, with the rest obtained from reference TRBV28 and TRBJ1-1, is as follows: DVKVTQSSRYLVKRTGEKVFLECVQDMDHENMFWYRQDPGLGLRLIYFSYDVKMKEKGDIPEGYSVSREKKERFSLILESASTNQTSMYLCASSPWGNTEAFFGQGTRLTVV.

The V call is TRBV11-2, the J call TRBJ2-1; D is possibly TRBD2 (5 bases). With 5 bases removed from V and 4 bases from J, the gap between germline ends came to 15 bases. The CDR3 totals 15 residues. CDR1 SGHAT and CDR2 FQNNGV come from the germline V gene. Here the CDR3 reads CASSALIRLYNEQFF. CDR3 DNA sequence: TGTGCCAGCAGCGCGCTAATAAGACTATACAATGAGCAGTTCTTC.

Worth noting for this clone: At the DNA level, this CDR3 is encoded by other sequences in the same sample as well. V gene TRBV30 combines with J gene TRBJ2-5; D call uncertain. Germline lookup yields CDR1 GTSNPN and CDR2 SVGIG (reference sequence). The V and J ends lost 5 bases and 5 bases respectively, with 9 bases between them. The CDR3 totals 11 residues. The CDR3 DNA is TGTGCCTGGGCCGGTGGGGAGACCCAGTACTTC. Residues: CAWAGGETQYF.

The CDR3 nucleotides are TGTGCCAGTACAGGGGAGACGGAGACCCAGTACTTC. Protein: CASTGETETQYF. The V call is TRBV2, the J call TRBJ2-5, with 7 bases matching TRBD1. The trim removed 9 bases at V and 5 bases at J, leaving 6 bases unmatched. This CDR3 is 12 amino acids long. The germline V gene has CDR1 SNHLY and CDR2 FYNNEI. Together with reference TRBV2 and TRBJ2-5, the CDR3 gives the full variable domain: EPEVTQTPSHQVTQMGQEVILRCVPISNHLYFYWYRQILGQKVEFLVSFYNNEISEKSEIFDDQFSVERPDGSNFTLKIRSTKLEDSAMYFCASTGETETQYFGPGTRLLVL.